Many counts were recorded for the clone carrying this TCR beta chain. Its antigen is not known. These data come from a study of blood T cells in healthy people across ages. General study points: It was the long-lived donors that had more naive CD4+ cells and higher diversity than aged donors. Diversity of TCR beta correlated strongly with naive T cell percentage.

The second PCR ran about 6 to 11 cycles with a sample-barcoded 5' primer and J-beta primers. Through a template-switch adaptor with 12 random nucleotides, each cDNA molecule received a tag. Each CDR3 protein gets one entry after TCRdb re-called the 5' RACE reads with MiXCR. The data contain hundreds of thousands of distinct CDR3 sequences, 29% of them singletons. The draw of peripheral blood yielded about 9.4 milliliters from each donor. CDR1 and CDR2 from the germline V gene are SGHTA and FQGNSA. This CDR3 spans 14 amino acids. Trimming at V came to 4 bases and at J to 4 bases, leaving 5 bases not matched to a gene.

The chain combines TRBV7-2 with TRBJ2-7; 9 nucleotides match TRBD1. The sequencing input was blood. This receptor was taken from a woman over 75 in good health. The CDR3, as DNA: TGTGCCAGCAGCTCAGACAGGGGGAGGTACGAGCAGTACTTC. It encodes CASSSDRGRYEQYF.